The 4 T cell receptor beta chains presented below share a single source sample, sequenced in a study of T-cell reconstitution after alpha-beta-depleted transplantation in children. Preparation of the TCRbeta library involved a method that used unique molecular identifiers. MiXCR, run by TCRdb on the PCR reads, gives a single entry per CDR3 protein. The sample yields 120,000 or so distinct CDR3 sequences, about a tenth seen once. The sequenced sample was PBMCs from the stem cell graft donor, obtained from the stem cell graft. The receptors come from a human donor who donated a stem cell graft to a child with acute lymphoblastic leukemia.

The sample holds many counts of this clonotype. The rearrangement links TRBV12-3 or TRBV12-4 to TRBJ2-1; TRBD2 aligns across 10 bases. V lost 6 bases to trimming and J lost 7 bases; unmatched junction nucleotides: 9. The CDR3 covers 15 residues. Written as DNA, the CDR3 is TGTGCCAGCAGAATCAGCGGGGGGGCTCGGAATGAGCAGTTCTTC. It encodes CASRISGGARNEQFF.

This clonotype was seen many times. This chain links TRBV10-3 with TRBJ1-2, with D tentatively TRBD1 (5 bases). The V end was cut by 10 bases, the J end by 7 bases, with 16 bases between. The CDR3 totals 12 residues. The germline V gene encodes CDR1 ENHRY and CDR2 SYGVKD. The CDR3 region is CATWDGLGGYTF. CDR3 DNA sequence: TGTGCCACCTGGGACGGTTTGGGTGGCTACACCTTC.

This clonotype was recorded many times. V is TRBV5-1 and J is TRBJ2-1; 10 nucleotides align to TRBD2. J lost 7 bases, V lost 0 bases, and 10 bases had no gene match. Germline V CDR1 and CDR2: SGHRS, YFSETQ. The CDR3 consists of 17 residues. The CDR3 region is CASSLAPSASGSNEQFF. CDR3 coding DNA: TGCGCCAGCAGCTTGGCCCCCTCGGCTAGCGGGAGTAATGAGCAGTTCTTC.

This clonotype has a count of ten or more. The chain joins TRBV19 to TRBJ2-1; D remains unclear. The V end was cut by 4 bases, the J end by 9 bases, with 25 bases between. Looked up from germline, CDR1 is LNHDA and CDR2 is SQIVND (reference sequence). The CDR3 has 17 residues. The chain's CDR3 is CASSKGVGAEIFGEQFF. The CDR3 bases are TGTGCCAGTAGTAAGGGTGTGGGCGCGGAAATTTTCGGTGAGCAGTTCTTC.